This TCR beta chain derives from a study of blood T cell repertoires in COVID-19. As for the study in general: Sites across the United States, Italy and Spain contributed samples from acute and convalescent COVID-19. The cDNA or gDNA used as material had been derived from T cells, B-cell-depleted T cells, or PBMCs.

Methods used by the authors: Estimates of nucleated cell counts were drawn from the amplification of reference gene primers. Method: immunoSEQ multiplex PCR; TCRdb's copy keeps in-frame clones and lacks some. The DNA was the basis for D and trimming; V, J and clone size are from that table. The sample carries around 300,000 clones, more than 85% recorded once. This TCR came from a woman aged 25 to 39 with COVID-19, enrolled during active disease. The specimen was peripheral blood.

CDR3 sequence (DNA): TGTGCCTGGAGTGCCTACCCCAACACTGAAGCTTTCTTT. Its protein is CAWSAYPNTEAFF. V is TRBV30 and J is TRBJ1-1; no clear D. The CDR3 extends over 13 amino acids. Germline V gene sequence: CDR1 GTSNPN, CDR2 SVGIG (reference sequence). V lost 1 base, J lost 2 bases, and 8 bases lay in between. The full variable domain, completed using reference TRBV30 and TRBJ1-1, is SQTIHQWPATLVQPVGSPLSLECTVEGTSNPNLYWYRQAAGRGLQLLFYSVGIGQISSEVPQNLSASRPQDRQFILSSKKLLLSDSGFYLCAWSAYPNTEAFFGQGTRLTVV.